This section outlines one T cell receptor (beta chain) sequence together with its context. Its specificity is unknown. Lactation, pregnancy, other autoimmune disease or uncontrolled infection led to exclusion of patients. Clinical symptoms, serum thyroxine and TRAb, thyroid ultrasound and orbital computed tomography together formed the diagnostic basis. Germline trimming cut 5 bases from V and 6 bases from J; bases unmatched to any gene: 8. The CDR3 sequence is 15 residues long. The germline V gene has CDR1 SGHTA and CDR2 FQGNSA. The data stem from a study of T cells in Graves' hyperthyroidism and ophthalmopathy. The investigators amplified TCR beta CDR3 regions from RNA transcripts. First-round RT-PCR of the TCR CDR3 relied on the HTBI primer set. TCRdb called the multiplex PCR reads again in MiXCR, with one record for every CDR3 protein. The sample has over 200,000 distinct CDR3 sequences, 15% to 20% seen once.

Findings and limits, study-wide: Using 13 V-J features, a model discriminated ophthalmopathy from stable hyperthyroidism. Blood also carried most thyroid clonotypes expanded above 0.001.

The V and J genes are TRBV7-2 and TRBJ2-4; 9 bases are shared with TRBD1. This receptor was identified in a man in his fifties with Graves' hyperthyroidism. The sequenced sample consisted of blood. This CDR3 is CASSPPRTGANIQYF. Written as DNA, the CDR3 is TGTGCCAGCAGCCCACCTCGGACAGGGGCAAACATTCAGTACTTC.